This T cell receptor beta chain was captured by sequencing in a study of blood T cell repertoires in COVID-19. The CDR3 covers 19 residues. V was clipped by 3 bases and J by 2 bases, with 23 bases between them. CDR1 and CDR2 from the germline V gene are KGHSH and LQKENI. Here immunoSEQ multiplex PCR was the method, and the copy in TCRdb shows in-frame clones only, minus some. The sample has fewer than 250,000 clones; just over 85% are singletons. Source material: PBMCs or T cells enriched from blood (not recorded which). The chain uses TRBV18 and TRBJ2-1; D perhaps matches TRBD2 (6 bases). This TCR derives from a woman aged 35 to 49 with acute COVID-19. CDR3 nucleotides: TGTGCCAGCTCACCGTGGTTTTCGGGCTTGCGGGAAGCCTACAATGAGCAGTTCTTC. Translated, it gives CASSPWFSGLREAYNEQFF.